Listed here are 20 T cell receptor beta chains from one sample, sequenced in a study of T cells in Graves' hyperthyroidism and ophthalmopathy. TCR beta CDR3 region amplification was performed from RNA transcripts. The TCR CDR3 was amplified in a first-round RT-PCR using the HTBI primer set. MiXCR, applied by TCRdb to the multiplex PCR reads, yields one record per CDR3 protein. The table shows about 640,000 distinct CDR3 sequences, with roughly 14% occurring only once. The specimen sequenced was blood. Receptors were obtained from a woman in her forties or fifties with Graves' ophthalmopathy.

This clonotype was found many times. The V and J genes are TRBV7-2 and TRBJ2-7, with 14 bases matching TRBD2. The V gene's germline CDR1 is SGHTA and CDR2 FQGNSA. CDR3 length equals 21 residues. Trimming cost V 3 bases and J 0 bases; bases outside gene matches: 16. CDR3 DNA sequence: TGTGCCAGCAGCTTTGTCAGATCGGGACTAGCGGGAGTCGACCGCTCCTACGAGCAGTACTTC. It codes for CASSFVRSGLAGVDRSYEQYF. The complete variable domain, with remaining parts taken from reference TRBV7-2 and TRBJ2-7, reads GAGVSQSPSNKVTEKGKDVELRCDPISGHTALYWYRQSLGQGLEFLIYFQGNSAPDKSGLPSDRFSAERTGGSVSTLTIQRTQQEDSAVYLCASSFVRSGLAGVDRSYEQYFGPGTRLTVT.

This clonotype has a handful of counts. The chain employs TRBV19 and TRBJ1-1, with D possibly matching TRBD1 (5 bases). Looked up from germline, CDR1 is LNHDA and CDR2 is SQIVND (reference sequence). The CDR3 totals 13 residues. The V and J ends lost 1 base and 5 bases respectively, with 8 bases between them. The chain's CDR3 is CASSIAEGTEAFF. The CDR3 nucleotides read TGTGCCAGTAGTATAGCTGAGGGGACTGAAGCTTTCTTT.

The sample holds a few counts of this clonotype. This sequence joins TRBV9 and TRBJ2-1; the match to TRBD2 covers 7 bases. The CDR3 consists of 13 residues. Trimming cost V 2 bases and J 9 bases; bases outside gene matches: 5. CDR1 and CDR2 from the germline V gene are SGDLS and YYNGEE. Written as DNA, the CDR3 is TGTGCCAGCAGCGTTGCGGGAGACGGTGAGCAGTTCTTC. This codes for CASSVAGDGEQFF.

This clonotype was found a few times. The chain uses TRBV20-1 and TRBJ2-3; 8 positions agree with TRBD2. CDR3 length equals 16 residues. Germline loops: CDR1 DFQATT, CDR2 SNEGSKA (reference sequence). The J segment lost 0 bases and the V segment lost 5 bases, leaving 10 bases of the junction unmatched. The CDR3 DNA reads as TGCAGTGCTGGGCCCCCCCGCGGGAGGAGCACAGATACGCAGTATTTT. It is translated as CSAGPPRGRSTDTQYF.

The chain recombines TRBV7-2 with TRBJ1-6; 7 nucleotides line up with TRBD1. V was clipped by 5 bases and J by 9 bases; unmatched bases: 10. Germline loops: CDR1 SGHTA, CDR2 FQGNSA. CDR3 length: 15 residues. The CDR3 reads CASSQDQGVFSPLHF. The CDR3 bases are TGTGCCAGCAGCCAGGACCAGGGGGTGTTTTCACCCCTCCACTTT.

This clonotype was counted many times. The rearrangement joins TRBV6-2 or TRBV6-3 to TRBJ1-1, with TRBD1 matching over 10 bases. Germline assignment: CDR1 MNHEY and CDR2 SVGEGT. V was clipped by 10 bases and J by 4 bases; unmatched bases: 6. The CDR3 contains 13 residues. The CDR3 DNA is TGTGCCATACGACAGGGGGCGAGCACTGAAGCTTTCTTT. Translated: CAIRQGASTEAFF.

This clonotype was counted at least ten times. The chain has TRBV28 and TRBJ2-2; 10 bases line up with TRBD2. The CDR3 runs 20 residues. Germline V gene data show CDR1 as MDHEN and CDR2 as SYDVKM. Trimming took 5 bases from V and 2 from J; bases not matched to a gene: 17. CDR3 nucleotide sequence: TGTGCCAGCAGTCCCCCATTAGGGCGGCTAGCGGGAGAAAACACCGGGGAGCTGTTTTTT. It yields the protein CASSPPLGRLAGENTGELFF.

The V and J genes are TRBV13 and TRBJ2-1, with 11 bases aligning to TRBD2. Germline lookup yields CDR1 PRHDT and CDR2 FYEKMQ (reference sequence). J was trimmed by 5 bases and V by 4 bases; bases with no gene match: 19. This CDR3 comprises 20 residues. This CDR3 reads CASSSPPDRDGSGRDNEQFF. In nucleotides, the CDR3 is TGTGCCAGCAGCTCCCCCCCCGACAGGGACGGTAGCGGGAGGGACAATGAGCAGTTCTTC.

This clonotype was seen at least ten times. The V gene is TRBV28, the J gene TRBJ1-1, with D unresolved. Germline lookup yields CDR1 MDHEN and CDR2 SYDVKM. V lost 2 bases, J lost 11 bases, and 15 bases lay in between. The CDR3 is 13 amino acids. The CDR3 DNA sequence: TGTGCCAGCAGTTTAACGGGGAACGGGCATGCTTTCTTT. This translates into CASSLTGNGHAFF.

This clonotype was seen a handful of times. The chain employs TRBV4-1 and TRBJ1-3; perhaps TRBD1 as D (6 bases). This CDR3 region has 15 residues. Germline values: CDR1 MGHRA, CDR2 YSYEKL. Deletions cut 2 bases from V and 2 bases from J, with 10 bases between. The CDR3 nucleotides are TGCGCCAGCAGCCAACGAACAGGGACTGGAAACACCATATATTTT. This gives the protein CASSQRTGTGNTIYF.

The sample holds many counts of this clonotype. The chain couples TRBV28 to TRBJ2-1; D unclear. Germline values: CDR1 MDHEN, CDR2 SYDVKM. Deletions cut 6 bases from V and 9 bases from J, with 12 bases between. This CDR3 contains 12 residues. The CDR3 loop is CASRDGVGEQFF. Written as DNA, the CDR3 is TGTGCCAGCAGGGATGGGGTGGGTGAGCAGTTCTTC. Full variable domain (outside the CDR3, taken from reference TRBV28 and TRBJ2-1): DVKVTQSSRYLVKRTGEKVFLECVQDMDHENMFWYRQDPGLGLRLIYFSYDVKMKEKGDIPEGYSVSREKKERFSLILESASTNQTSMYLCASRDGVGEQFFGPGTRLTVL.

For the CDR3, the DNA is TGTGCCAGCAGCCATTCGAAACGGGGCGGGATAATCTCCGAGCAGTACTTC. This codes for CASSHSKRGGIISEQYF. This chain connects TRBV9 to TRBJ2-7, with D possibly being TRBD2 (6 bases). Germline lookup yields CDR1 SGDLS and CDR2 YYNGEE. The CDR3 extends over 17 amino acids. Trimming took 4 bases from V and 6 from J, leaving 26 bases between them. The complete variable domain, with remaining parts taken from reference TRBV9 and TRBJ2-7, reads DSGVTQTPKHLITATGQRVTLRCSPRSGDLSVYWYQQSLDQGLQFLIQYYNGEERAKGNILERFSAQQFPDLHSELNLSSLELGDSALYFCASSHSKRGGIISEQYFGPGTRLTVT.

This clonotype was seen only a few times. The V call is TRBV4-1, the J call TRBJ2-1; D is possibly TRBD2 (5 bases). CDR3 size: 14 residues. The germline gives CDR1 MGHRA, CDR2 YSYEKL. Trimming left V 3 bases short and J 10 bases short, with 16 bases between. The CDR3 reads CASSQLAVELEQFF. CDR3 DNA: TGCGCCAGCAGCCAGCTAGCAGTCGAGTTAGAGCAGTTCTTC.

CDR3 bases: TGTGCCAGCAGTTACTCGACAGGGACCTATGGCTACACCTTC. This translates into CASSYSTGTYGYTF. The V and J genes are TRBV6-2 or TRBV6-3 and TRBJ1-2; TRBD1 matches at 7 bases. Germline V gene data show CDR1 as MNHEY and CDR2 as SVGEGT. V shed 0 bases and J 4 bases; nucleotides not matched to a gene: 2. The CDR3 consists of 14 residues.

CDR3 nucleotide sequence: TGCGCCAGCAGCTGGGGTCACACCGGGGAGCTGTTTTTT. Protein: CASSWGHTGELFF. The chain recombines TRBV5-1 with TRBJ2-2, with D unclear. Trimming pared 3 bases from V and 3 bases from J, leaving 6 bases between. This CDR3 has 13 amino acids. Germline V gene data show CDR1 as SGHRS and CDR2 as YFSETQ.

This clonotype has more than one count but fewer than ten. This sequence joins TRBV24-1 and TRBJ1-2, with 7 bases aligning to TRBD1. V lost 7 bases and J lost 2; bases outside the gene matches: 9. The CDR3 runs to 15 residues. Germline CDR1 reads KGHDR; CDR2 reads SFDVKD. CDR3 in amino acids: CATSSSLTGNYGYTF. CDR3 DNA: TGTGCCACCAGCTCCTCATTGACAGGGAACTATGGCTACACCTTC.

The genes are TRBV9 and TRBJ1-1; D remains ambiguous. V lost 4 bases and J 3 bases, leaving 13 bases between the germline ends. Germline V gene data show CDR1 as SGDLS and CDR2 as YYNGEE. This CDR3 is built from 14 residues. The CDR3 protein is CASSTAGPDTEAFF. The CDR3 DNA reads as TGTGCCAGCAGCACCGCAGGTCCCGACACTGAAGCTTTCTTT.

For this clonotype: A read error may be the cause here, since a much bigger clone is one base away. V and J are TRBV7-9 and TRBJ2-1, with TRBD2 as a possible D gene (5 bases). This CDR3 contains 14 residues. Germline V gene data show CDR1 as SEHNR and CDR2 as FQNEAQ (reference sequence). V was clipped by 5 bases and J by 4 bases, with 12 bases between them. Here the CDR3 reads CASSKAEEYNEQFF. The CDR3 DNA is TGTGCCAGCAGCAAAGCGGAAGAATACAATGAGCAGTTCTTC.

This rearrangement joins TRBV27 to TRBJ2-5, with D perhaps matching TRBD2 (8 bases). CDR3 length: 17 residues. V was trimmed by 1 base and J by 6 bases, leaving 21 bases between them. Germline CDR1 and CDR2: MNHEY and SMNVEV (reference sequence). The CDR3 loop is CASSLLYGRDSKKTQYF. Written as DNA, the CDR3 is TGTGCCAGCAGTTTATTATACGGGAGGGACAGTAAGAAGACCCAGTACTTC.

The table lists this clonotype with many counts. The chain recombines TRBV30 with TRBJ1-2; D is uncertain. Germline V lookup: CDR1 GTSNPN, CDR2 SVGIG (reference sequence). The CDR3 is 10 amino acids. V shed 4 bases and J shed 8 bases, with 8 bases lying between them. CDR3 sequence reads: CAWKTWGYTF. Written as DNA, the CDR3 is TGTGCCTGGAAGACTTGGGGCTACACCTTC.